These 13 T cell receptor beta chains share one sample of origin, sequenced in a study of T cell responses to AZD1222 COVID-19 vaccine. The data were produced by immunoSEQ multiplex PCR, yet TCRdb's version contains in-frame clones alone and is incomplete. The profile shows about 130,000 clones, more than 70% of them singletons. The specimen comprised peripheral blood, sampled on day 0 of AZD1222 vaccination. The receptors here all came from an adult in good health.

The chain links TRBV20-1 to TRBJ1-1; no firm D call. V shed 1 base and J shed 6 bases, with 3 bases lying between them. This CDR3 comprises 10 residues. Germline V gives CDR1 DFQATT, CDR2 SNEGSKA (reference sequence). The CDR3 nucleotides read TGCAGTGCTAGAGCCGCTGAAGCTTTCTTT. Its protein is CSARAAEAFF.

DNA of the CDR3: TGTGCCAGCAGCGGACAGGGGGGGAATGAGCAGTTCTTC. Protein product: CASSGQGGNEQFF. The gene calls are TRBV7-2 and TRBJ2-1; 10 bases align to TRBD1. Germline V lookup: CDR1 SGHTA, CDR2 FQGNSA. The CDR3 is made up of 13 amino acids. Trimming removed 5 bases from V and 7 bases from J; junction bases left unmatched: 2.

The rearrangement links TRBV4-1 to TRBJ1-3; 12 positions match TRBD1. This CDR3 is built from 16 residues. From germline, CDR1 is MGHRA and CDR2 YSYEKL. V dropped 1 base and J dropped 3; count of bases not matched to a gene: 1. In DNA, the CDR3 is TGCGCCAGCAGCCAAGGGGACAGGGGGCTTGGAAACACCATATATTTT. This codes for CASSQGDRGLGNTIYF.

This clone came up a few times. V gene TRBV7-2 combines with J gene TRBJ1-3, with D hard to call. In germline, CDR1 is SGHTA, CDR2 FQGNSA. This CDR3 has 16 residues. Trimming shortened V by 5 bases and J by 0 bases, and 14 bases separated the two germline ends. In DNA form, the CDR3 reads TGTGCCAGCAGCAACAAGCTCGGGGTCTCTGGAAACACCATATATTTT. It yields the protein CASSNKLGVSGNTIYF.

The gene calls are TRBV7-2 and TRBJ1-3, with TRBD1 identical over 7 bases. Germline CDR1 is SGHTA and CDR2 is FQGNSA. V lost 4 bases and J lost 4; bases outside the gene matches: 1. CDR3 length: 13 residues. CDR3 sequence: CASSSGQGNTIYF. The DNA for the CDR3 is TGTGCCAGCAGCTCGGGACAGGGAAACACCATATATTTT. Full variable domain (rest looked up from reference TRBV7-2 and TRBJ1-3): GAGVSQSPSNKVTEKGKDVELRCDPISGHTALYWYRQSLGQGLEFLIYFQGNSAPDKSGLPSDRFSAERTGGSVSTLTIQRTQQEDSAVYLCASSSGQGNTIYFGEGSWLTVV.

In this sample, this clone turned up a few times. CDR3 sequence (DNA): TGTGCCAGCAGTGAAGCGCTAGCGGGTGAAGAGACCCAGTACTTC. The encoded protein is CASSEALAGEETQYF. The gene calls are TRBV6-1 and TRBJ2-5, with 8 nucleotides matching TRBD2. The CDR3 is made up of 15 amino acids. V lost 0 bases, J lost 3 bases, and 3 bases stayed unmatched. Germline loops: CDR1 MNHNS, CDR2 SASEGT.

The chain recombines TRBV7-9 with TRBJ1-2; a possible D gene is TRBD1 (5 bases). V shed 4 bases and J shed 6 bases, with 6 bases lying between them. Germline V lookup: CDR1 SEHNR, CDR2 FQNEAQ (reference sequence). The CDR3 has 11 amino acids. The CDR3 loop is CASSWDHGYTF. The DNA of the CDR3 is TGTGCCAGCAGCTGGGACCATGGCTACACCTTC.

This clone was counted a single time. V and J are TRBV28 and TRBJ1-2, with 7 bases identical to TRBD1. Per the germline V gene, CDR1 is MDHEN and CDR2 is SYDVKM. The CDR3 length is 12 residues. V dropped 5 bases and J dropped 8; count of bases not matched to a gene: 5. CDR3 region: CASSEGTVGYTF. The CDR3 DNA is TGTGCCAGCAGTGAGGGGACAGTAGGCTACACCTTC.

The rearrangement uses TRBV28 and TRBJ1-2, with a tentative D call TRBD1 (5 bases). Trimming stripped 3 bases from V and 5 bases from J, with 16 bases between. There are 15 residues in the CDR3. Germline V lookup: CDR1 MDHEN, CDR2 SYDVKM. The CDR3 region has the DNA TGTGCCAGCAGTTTGGGGCCGCGAAGCGTTTATGGCTACACCTTC. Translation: CASSLGPRSVYGYTF.

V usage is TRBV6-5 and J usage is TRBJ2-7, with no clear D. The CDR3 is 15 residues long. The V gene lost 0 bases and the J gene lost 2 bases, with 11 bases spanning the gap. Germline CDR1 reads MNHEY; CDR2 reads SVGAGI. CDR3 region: CASSYSGTTTYEQYF. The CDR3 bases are TGTGCCAGCAGTTACTCGGGTACAACGACCTACGAGCAGTACTTC.

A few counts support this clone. Written as DNA, the CDR3 is TGTGCCAGTACCTCTAGCGGGACGGGGACCCAGTACTTC. This codes for CASTSSGTGTQYF. The chain has TRBV19 and TRBJ2-5; the match to TRBD2 covers 9 bases. Losses at the gene ends were 7 bases for V and 7 bases for J; bases not matched to a gene: 7. The CDR3 is 13 residues long. In germline, CDR1 is LNHDA, CDR2 SQIVND (reference sequence).

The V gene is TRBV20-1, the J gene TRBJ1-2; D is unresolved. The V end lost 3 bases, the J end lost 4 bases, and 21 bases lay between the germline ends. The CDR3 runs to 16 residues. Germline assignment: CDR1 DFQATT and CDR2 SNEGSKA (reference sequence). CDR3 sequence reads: CSASSAGMGRSYGYTF. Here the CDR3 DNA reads TGCAGTGCTAGTAGTGCCGGGATGGGCCGATCCTATGGCTACACCTTC.

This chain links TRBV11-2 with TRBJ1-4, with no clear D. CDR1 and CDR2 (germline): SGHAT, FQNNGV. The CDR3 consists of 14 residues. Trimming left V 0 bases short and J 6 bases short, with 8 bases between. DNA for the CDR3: TGTGCCAGCAGCTTAGACAGGTTCCATGAAAAACTGTTTTTT. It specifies CASSLDRFHEKLFF.